Given below is one T cell receptor (beta chain) in context. The antigen is undetermined. Preparation of TRB cDNA libraries relied on 5' RACE carrying UMI labels. TCRdb re-called the 5' RACE reads; one entry per CDR3 protein, DNA not given. This table lists 100,000 to 150,000 distinct CDR3 sequences. The data are from a study of CXCR3-negative and CXCR3-positive naive CD8 T cells. Study-level results: The TRB CDR3s that CXCR3-positive naive cells carried were more hydrophobic than those of CXCR3-negative naive cells. TRBV-TRBJ usage was similar across naive CXCR3 subsets but distinct in memory cells. Naive subsets were similarly diverse, while memory CD8+ repertoires were much less diverse. With surface CD5 comparable between naive subsets, TCR strength was estimated using properties derived from the TRB CDR3.

This TCR was recovered from a human donor in good health. Some clones in this sample may be carry-over from other donors' samples. The sample comprised naive CXCR3+ CD8+ T cells from blood. The subset: CD45RO-CCR7+CD27+CD95- naive CD8+ T cells expressing CXCR3 (TNR3+).

CDR3 region: CASSSYTGFEQYF. J is TRBJ2-7 and V is TRBV28; absent DNA, TCRdb's TRBD1 call cannot be checked. This CDR3 is 13 amino acids long. Looked up from germline, CDR1 is MDHEN and CDR2 is SYDVKM.